This is a list of T cell receptor beta chains from one sample in a study of CD8 T cells in ankylosing spondylitis. A single record per CDR3 protein comes from TCRdb applying MiXCR to the 5' RACE reads. The sample consists of fewer than 550,000 distinct CDR3 sequences, approximately 5.3% of them appearing once. Sequenced sample: blood, either unsorted or a sorted T cell fraction (not recorded which). The receptors come from a male donor with ankylosing spondylitis. Each CDR3 is given with its conserved first and last residue. D genes are given only for firm matches. The size of a clone is reported for some rows only, either as once, few or many, or as a class for expanded clones.

d_call clone_size j_call v_call cdr3_aa cdr3_nt
- many TRBJ1-6 TRBV15 CATSRDPAAGLNSPLHF TGTGCCACCAGCAGAGATCCCGCGGCAGGGTTAAATTCACCCCTCCACTTT
- many TRBJ1-3 TRBV9 CASSVGSARDGNTIYF TGTGCCAGCAGCGTAGGGTCGGCCCGAGATGGAAACACCATATATTTT
- many TRBJ2-6 TRBV12-3/TRBV12-4 CASSLGGGANVLTF TGTGCCAGCAGTTTGGGGGGTGGGGCCAACGTCCTGACTTTC
TRBD2 - TRBJ2-5 TRBV4-1 CASSQGRPGLAGGEETQYF TGCGCCAGCAGCCAAGGCCGACCGGGACTAGCGGGGGGGGAAGAGACCCAGTACTTC
- many TRBJ2-2 TRBV7-9 CASSLGEASGATGELFF TGTGCCAGCAGCTTAGGAGAAGCATCTGGGGCCACCGGGGAGCTGTTTTTT
- many TRBJ1-6 TRBV6-1 CASSAGFSPLHF TGTGCCAGCAGTGCAGGGTTTTCACCCCTCCACTTT
TRBD2 many TRBJ2-3 TRBV5-1 CASKGSGTTDTQYF TGCGCCAGCAAGGGTAGCGGGACCACAGATACGCAGTATTTT
TRBD2 - TRBJ2-3 TRBV4-3 CASAMERGMTQYF TGCGCCAGCGCGATGGAGCGGGGGATGACGCAGTATTTT
- many TRBJ2-1 TRBV5-1 CASSSPMDFSFSYNEQFF TGCGCCAGCAGCTCTCCCATGGACTTTTCTTTCTCCTACAATGAGCAGTTCTTC
- many TRBJ2-7 TRBV29-1 CSVSGGAYEQYF TGCAGCGTGTCTGGAGGGGCCTACGAGCAGTACTTC
- - TRBJ1-4 TRBV18 CASSPYPGNRNEKLFF TGTGCCAGCTCACCATACCCCGGGAATCGGAATGAAAAACTGTTTTTT
- many TRBJ2-7 TRBV4-3 CASSSGGNHEQYF TGCGCCAGCAGTTCCGGCGGGAACCACGAGCAGTACTTC
- few TRBJ2-1 TRBV9 CASSADGSSYNEQFF TGTGCCAGCAGCGCGGACGGGAGCTCCTACAATGAGCAGTTCTTC
- many TRBJ2-7 TRBV5-1 CASSLLGGSVSYEQYF TGCGCCAGCAGCTTACTAGGGGGATCAGTCTCCTACGAGCAGTACTTC
- many TRBJ1-5 TRBV10-3 CAISEPGANQPQHF TGTGCCATCAGTGAGCCAGGGGCCAATCAGCCCCAGCATTTT
- few TRBJ2-3 TRBV6-5 CASSYDGYTDTQYF TGTGCCAGCAGTTATGATGGATACACAGATACGCAGTATTTT
- many TRBJ1-4 TRBV20-1 CSASGGNREKLFF TGCAGTGCTAGCGGAGGGAATCGTGAAAAACTGTTTTTT
- - TRBJ1-2 TRBV10-3 CAISDGASGGYTF TGTGCCATCAGTGATGGGGCCTCCGGTGGCTACACCTTC
- - TRBJ2-7 TRBV11-2 CASSGLQGYEQYF TGTGCCAGCAGCGGATTACAGGGCTACGAGCAGTACTTC
TRBD1 many TRBJ2-2 TRBV27 CASSWDRGSGELFF TGTGCCAGCAGTTGGGACAGGGGGTCCGGGGAGCTGTTTTTT
- many TRBJ2-7 TRBV29-1 CSVGGRGRPSYEQYF TGCAGCGTTGGGGGCCGGGGGCGACCCTCCTACGAGCAGTACTTC
TRBD2 many TRBJ2-7 TRBV7-2 CASSVTSGIGWQYF TGTGCCAGCTCCGTGACTAGCGGGATCGGTTGGCAGTACTTC
TRBD1 many TRBJ1-6 TRBV6-1 CASSPGQGWSPLHF TGTGCCAGCAGCCCTGGACAGGGATGGTCACCCCTCCACTTT
TRBD2 - TRBJ2-5 TRBV7-2 CASSSGGRWETQYF TGTGCCAGCAGCTCGGGGGGGCGATGGGAGACCCAGTACTTC
- many TRBJ2-4 TRBV5-5 CASSLWEDSQIWF TGTGCCAGCAGCTTGTGGGAGGACAGCCAGATTTGGTTC
- many TRBJ1-2 TRBV13 CASSSPTGAYGYTF TGTGCCAGCAGCTCGCCGACGGGAGCCTATGGCTACACCTTC
- many TRBJ2-5 TRBV11-2 CASSLGGSKETQYF TGTGCCAGCAGCTTAGGGGGGAGCAAAGAGACCCAGTACTTC
- - TRBJ2-1 TRBV4-3 CASSQDLDPYNEQFF TGCGCCAGCAGCCAAGACCTTGACCCCTACAATGAGCAGTTCTTC
TRBD2 few TRBJ2-7 TRBV27 CASSAGTSGSEQYF TGTGCCAGCAGCGCCGGGACTAGCGGATCCGAGCAGTACTTC
- many TRBJ2-7 TRBV5-1 CASSYIGGAYEQYF TGCGCCAGCAGCTATATCGGGGGAGCCTACGAGCAGTACTTC
TRBD2 many TRBJ2-2 TRBV19 CASRASGSGSGELFF TGTGCCAGTAGGGCGAGCGGGAGCGGTTCCGGGGAGCTGTTTTTT
TRBD1 many TRBJ1-3 TRBV29-1 CSVEGIQLTGGFSGNTIYF TGCAGCGTTGAGGGCATACAACTAACAGGGGGTTTTTCTGGAAACACCATATATTTT
- many TRBJ1-1 TRBV20-1 CSARDNTEEAFF TGCAGTGCTAGAGATAACACGGAAGAAGCTTTCTTT
TRBD2 many TRBJ2-3 TRBV20-1 CSAIHPGGSADTQYF TGCAGTGCCATCCACCCGGGGGGGAGTGCAGATACGCAGTATTTT
- - TRBJ2-7 TRBV6-2/TRBV6-3 CASKIGLIYEQYF TGTGCCAGCAAGATCGGACTCATTTACGAGCAGTACTTC
- many TRBJ2-3 TRBV6-2/TRBV6-3 CASSYATYTDTQYF TGTGCCAGCAGTTACGCAACTTACACAGATACGCAGTATTTT
- - TRBJ2-3 TRBV7-7 CASSLDPPGLGTDTQYF TGTGCTAGCAGCTTAGATCCCCCAGGGCTAGGCACAGATACGCAGTATTTT